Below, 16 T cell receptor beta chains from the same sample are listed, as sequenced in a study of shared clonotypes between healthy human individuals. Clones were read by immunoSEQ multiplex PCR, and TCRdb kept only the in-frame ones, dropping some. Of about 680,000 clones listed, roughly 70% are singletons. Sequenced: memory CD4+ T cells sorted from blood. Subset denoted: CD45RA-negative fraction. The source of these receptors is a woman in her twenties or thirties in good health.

The CDR3 DNA follows: TGCGCCAGCACAACCGGGACAGGGAGGGCCGGGGAGCTGTTTTTT. This encodes CASTTGTGRAGELFF. The chain employs TRBV5-1 and TRBJ2-2; 9 bases line up with TRBD1. V lost 6 bases and J lost 6; bases outside the gene matches: 9. Germline V lookup: CDR1 SGHRS, CDR2 YFSETQ. This CDR3 has 15 residues.

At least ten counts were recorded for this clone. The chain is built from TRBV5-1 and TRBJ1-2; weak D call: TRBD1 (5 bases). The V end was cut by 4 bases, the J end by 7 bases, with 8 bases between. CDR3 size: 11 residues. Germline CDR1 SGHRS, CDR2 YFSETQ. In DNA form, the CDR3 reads TGCGCCAGCAGCCCGGGACTTGGCTACACCTTC. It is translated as CASSPGLGYTF.

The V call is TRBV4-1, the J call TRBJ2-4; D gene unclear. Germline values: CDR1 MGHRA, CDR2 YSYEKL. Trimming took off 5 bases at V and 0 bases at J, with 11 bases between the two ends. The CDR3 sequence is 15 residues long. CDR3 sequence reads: CASSSTELAKNIQYF. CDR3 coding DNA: TGCGCCAGCAGCAGCACCGAACTAGCCAAAAACATTCAGTACTTC.

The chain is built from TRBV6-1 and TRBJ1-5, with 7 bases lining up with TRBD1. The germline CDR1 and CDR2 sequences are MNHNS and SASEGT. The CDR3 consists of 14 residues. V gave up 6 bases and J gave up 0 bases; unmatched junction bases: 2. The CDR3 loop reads CASRDRNSNQPQHF. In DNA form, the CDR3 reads TGTGCCAGCAGGGACAGGAATAGCAATCAGCCCCAGCATTTT.

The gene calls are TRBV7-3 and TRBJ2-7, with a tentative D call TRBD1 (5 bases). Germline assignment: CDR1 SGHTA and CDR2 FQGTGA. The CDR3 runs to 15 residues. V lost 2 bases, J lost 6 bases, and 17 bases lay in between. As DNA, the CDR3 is TGTGCCAGCAGCTTAGGGGCCGGCCAGGGCTTCGAGCAGTACTTC. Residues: CASSLGAGQGFEQYF.

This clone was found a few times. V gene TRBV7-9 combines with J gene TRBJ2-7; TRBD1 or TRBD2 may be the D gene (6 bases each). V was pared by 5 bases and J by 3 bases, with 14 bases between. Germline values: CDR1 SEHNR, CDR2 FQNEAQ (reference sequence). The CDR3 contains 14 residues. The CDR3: CASSTMGGGYEQYF. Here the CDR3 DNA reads TGTGCCAGCAGCACGATGGGGGGCGGCTACGAGCAGTACTTC.

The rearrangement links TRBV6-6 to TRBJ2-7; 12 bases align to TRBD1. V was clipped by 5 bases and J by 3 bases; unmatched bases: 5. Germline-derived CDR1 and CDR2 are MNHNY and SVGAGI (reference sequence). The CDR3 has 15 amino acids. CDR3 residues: CASSDGTGGFYEQYF. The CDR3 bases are TGTGCCAGCAGTGATGGGACAGGGGGCTTCTACGAGCAGTACTTC.

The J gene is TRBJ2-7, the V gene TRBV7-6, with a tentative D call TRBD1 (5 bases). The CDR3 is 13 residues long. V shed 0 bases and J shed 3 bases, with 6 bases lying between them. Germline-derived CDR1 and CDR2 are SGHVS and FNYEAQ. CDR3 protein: CASSLAGLYEQYF. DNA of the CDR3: TGTGCCAGCAGCTTAGCGGGGCTCTACGAGCAGTACTTC. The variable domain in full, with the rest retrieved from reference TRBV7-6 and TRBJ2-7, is GAGVSQSPRYKVTKRGQDVALRCDPISGHVSLYWYRQALGQGPEFLTYFNYEAQQDKSGLPNDRFSAERPEGSISTLTIQRTEQRDSAMYRCASSLAGLYEQYFGPGTRLTVT.

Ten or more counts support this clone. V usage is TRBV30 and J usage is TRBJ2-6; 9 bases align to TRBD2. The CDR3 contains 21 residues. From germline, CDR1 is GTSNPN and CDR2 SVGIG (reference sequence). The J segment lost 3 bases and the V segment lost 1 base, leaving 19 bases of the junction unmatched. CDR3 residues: CAWSARTGAGGKDFGANVLTF. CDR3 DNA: TGTGCCTGGAGTGCCCGGACAGGAGCGGGAGGCAAGGACTTTGGGGCCAACGTCCTGACTTTC.

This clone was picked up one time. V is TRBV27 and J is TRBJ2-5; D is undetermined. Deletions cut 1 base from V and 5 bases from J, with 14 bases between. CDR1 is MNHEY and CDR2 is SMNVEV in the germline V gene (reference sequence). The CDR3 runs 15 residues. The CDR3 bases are TGTGCCAGCAGTTTATTCGTCGTAGGATGGGAGACCCAGTACTTC. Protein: CASSLFVVGWETQYF.

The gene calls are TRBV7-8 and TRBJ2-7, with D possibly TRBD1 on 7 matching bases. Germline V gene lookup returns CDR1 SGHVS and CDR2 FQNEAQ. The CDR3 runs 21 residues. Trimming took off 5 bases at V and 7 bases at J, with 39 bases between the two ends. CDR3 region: CASSQRLRTEKGGQPQQEQYF. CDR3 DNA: TGTGCCAGCAGCCAAAGGCTCCGAACGGAGAAGGGGGGACAGCCCCAACAAGAGCAGTACTTC.

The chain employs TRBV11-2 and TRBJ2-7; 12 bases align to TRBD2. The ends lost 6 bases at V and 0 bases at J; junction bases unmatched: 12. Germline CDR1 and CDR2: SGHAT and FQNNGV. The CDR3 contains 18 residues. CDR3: CASRQPGLAGSSSYEQYF. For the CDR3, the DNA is TGTGCCAGCAGACAACCGGGACTAGCGGGTTCCAGCTCCTACGAGCAGTACTTC.

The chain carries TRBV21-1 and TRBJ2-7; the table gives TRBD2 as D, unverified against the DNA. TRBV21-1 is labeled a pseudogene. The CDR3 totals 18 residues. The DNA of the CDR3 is TGTGCCAGCAGCCTAAAGGGGCCCTCGGGGGGGGGCCCCTACGAGCAGTACTTC. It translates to CASSLKGPSGGGPYEQYF.

The CDR3 here is CASSESGTGAGFEQYF. In DNA, the CDR3 is TGTGCCAGCAGTGAAAGCGGTACAGGGGCGGGGTTCGAGCAGTACTTC. This sequence joins TRBV6-1 and TRBJ2-7; D may be TRBD1 (7 bases). CDR1 is MNHNS, CDR2 SASEGT, per germline. Trimming left V 2 bases short and J 6 bases short, with 20 bases between. This CDR3 is built from 16 residues.

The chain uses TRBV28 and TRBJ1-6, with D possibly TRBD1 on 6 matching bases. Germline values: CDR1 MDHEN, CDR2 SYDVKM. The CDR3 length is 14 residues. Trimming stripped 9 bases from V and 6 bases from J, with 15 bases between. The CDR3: CASTGFSGNSPLHF. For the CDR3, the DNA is TGTGCCAGTACAGGGTTTTCGGGTAATTCACCCCTCCACTTT.

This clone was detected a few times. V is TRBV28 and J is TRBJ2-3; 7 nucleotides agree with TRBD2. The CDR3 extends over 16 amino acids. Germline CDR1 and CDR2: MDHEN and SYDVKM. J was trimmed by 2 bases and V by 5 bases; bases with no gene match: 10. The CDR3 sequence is CASSRTAGLSTDTQYF. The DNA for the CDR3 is TGTGCCAGCAGTCGTACAGCGGGACTATCCACAGATACGCAGTATTTT. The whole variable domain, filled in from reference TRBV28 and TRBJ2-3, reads DVKVTQSSRYLVKRTGEKVFLECVQDMDHENMFWYRQDPGLGLRLIYFSYDVKMKEKGDIPEGYSVSREKKERFSLILESASTNQTSMYLCASSRTAGLSTDTQYFGPGTRLTVL.